This T cell receptor beta chain was obtained from a study of T cell responses to AZD1222 COVID-19 vaccine. The study's findings and limits: Females outnumbered males among donors, who were mostly white British; clonal diversity was possibly underestimated.

Concerning this clone itself: The antigen remains undetermined.

CDR3 length equals 13 residues. V shed 6 bases, J shed 8 bases, and the junction held 9 bases outside the gene matches. Data came from immunoSEQ multiplex PCR; TCRdb stores just in-frame clones and leaves some out. The table shows 150,000 to 200,000 clones, with almost 90% occurring only once. This receptor was identified in an adult who received the AZD1222 COVID-19 vaccine. The sequenced sample was peripheral blood, obtained 28 days after the second AZD1222 dose. The chain carries TRBV12-3 or TRBV12-4 and TRBJ1-1; TRBD1 matches 7 bases. CDR3 nucleotide sequence: TGTGCCAGCAGACCCGGGCGGGACAGAGAAGCTTTCTTT. Amino acid sequence: CASRPGRDREAFF.